This T cell receptor (beta chain) was identified during a study of shared clonotypes between healthy human individuals. At the level of the study: A donor's plate count was three for CD4 naive and three for CD4 memory; CD8 naive had two and CD8 memory one.

Clones were sequenced by immunoSEQ multiplex PCR, and TCRdb holds only the in-frame ones, with some missing. The sample yields millions of clones, roughly 95% seen once. The germline gives CDR1 SNHLY, CDR2 FYNNEI. This CDR3 contains 12 residues. The V end was cut by 8 bases, the J end by 1 base, with 8 bases between. Study-level points and caveats: The study drew on few donors, limiting represented genetic and exposure-history diversity. Across subsets, estimated richness was generally greater for naive than for memory populations. Only blood samples were collected, and tissue repertoires likely differ.

As to this clone: Antigen: not known.

Selected positively for CCR7 and CD45RO-negative, naive CD8 cells excluded terminally differentiated effector memory CD45RA+ cells. Sequenced material: naive CD8+ T cells sorted from blood. The origin of this receptor is a man aged 18 to 30 in good health. This sequence joins TRBV2 and TRBJ1-1; D gene ambiguous. CDR3 protein: CASPTPNTEAFF. The CDR3, as DNA: TGTGCCAGCCCAACCCCGAACACTGAAGCTTTCTTT.